This T cell receptor beta chain comes out of a study of blood T cell repertoires in COVID-19 (dated by TCRdb to 2018 to 2020). Context from the whole study: Collaborator samples came from the United States, Italy and Spain and covered acute and convalescent phases of COVID-19. A de-identified subject ID, COVID-19 status, age in years and sex were almost always included in the sample metadata. Deeply sampled blood TCRbeta repertoires from subjects exposed to, actively infected with, or recovered from COVID-19 were included in the dataset. The repertoires were released in a freely available public database intended as a resource for research on the immune response to SARS-CoV-2. Samples came from the ongoing ImmuneRACE study (first 160 participants) plus 1,254 subjects from 6 global collaborators. The prospective study material was composed of cDNA or gDNA derived from T cells, B-cell-depleted T cells, or PBMCs. Where available, HLA class I and class II types were obtained from metadata supplied by the sample provider rather than from assay-based typing. General study outcomes and caveats: How much clinical and demographic metadata was included differed by source and by participant, and the metadata was provided uncurated.

A note on this clone: The clone's antigen remains unknown. The record has no base qualities; no much larger clone is one base away.

According to the germline V gene, CDR1 reads MDHEN and CDR2 reads SYDVKM. The CDR3, from cysteine to phenylalanine, totals 15 residues. The sequence is cut down to CDR3 DNA, 45 bases in frame from base 1. Trimming leaves V shorter by 5 bases and J shorter by 3 bases, with the junction holding 7 bases beyond the gene matches. TCRbeta CDR3 regions were amplified from genomic DNA by means of the immunoSEQ Assay, a bias-controlled multiplex PCR. For the original study's pipeline: Within the assay, amplification of reference gene primers was used to estimate how many nucleated cells each sample contained. To quantify the absolute abundance of each unique TCRbeta CDR3 rearrangement, sequence reads were collapsed and filtered. For each sample, productive Simpson clonality was calculated by taking the square root of Simpson's diversity index across productive rearrangements. TCRdb re-hosts the immuneACCESS table, in-frame sequences only. Its copies lack some clones; in the studies checked, an unresolved V gene accounts for under half of them, and the cause for the rest is not known. The D gene and trimming were derived from the DNA, and the V and J assignments and clone size from that table. A total of under 250,000 clones appear in this sample, 65% to 90% of them only once. 13% of the sample goes to the ten largest clones.

Whole blood was collected in K2EDTA tubes by collaborating institutions according to the institutions' own protocols. For TCRbeta analysis, collaborators shipped samples in one of three forms: frozen whole blood, isolated PBMCs, or DNA extracted from either of those sample types. The sequencing sample was made of peripheral blood. The chain joins TRBV28 to TRBJ2-5, and TRBD2 aligns with 9 junction nucleotides. This receptor was obtained from a human donor in a cohort sampled during active COVID-19. The CDR3 region has the sequence CASSLSGSWEETQYF. The DNA sequence is as follows: TGTGCCAGCAGTCTTAGCGGGAGTTGGGAAGAGACCCAGTACTTC. Joined to the reference TRBV28 and TRBJ2-5 proteins, this CDR3 gives the full variable domain: DVKVTQSSRYLVKRTGEKVFLECVQDMDHENMFWYRQDPGLGLRLIYFSYDVKMKEKGDIPEGYSVSREKKERFSLILESASTNQTSMYLCASSLSGSWEETQYFGPGTRLLVL.